These 28 T cell receptor beta chains share one sample of origin, sequenced in a study. Produced via immunoSEQ multiplex PCR; TCRdb's table is partial and in-frame only. In the table there are some 68,000 clones, 80% to 95% of which are singletons. Material: PBMCs. The receptor set was obtained from a man aged 40-49 years with rheumatoid arthritis.

V and J are TRBV24-1 and TRBJ2-3; D gene uncertain. The V end lost 9 bases, the J end lost 1 base, and 10 bases lay between the germline ends. CDR1 is KGHDR, CDR2 SFDVKD, per germline. The length of the CDR3 is 13 residues. The CDR3 protein is CATGAPGTDTQYF. The CDR3 DNA sequence: TGTGCCACCGGTGCTCCAGGCACAGATACGCAGTATTTT.

V is TRBV18 and J is TRBJ1-5; 10 positions agree with TRBD1. The CDR3 sequence is 15 residues long. Germline CDR1 is KGHSH and CDR2 is LQKENI. V gave up 2 bases and J gave up 9 bases; unmatched junction bases: 7. The CDR3 protein is CASSPGTGVVRPQHF. The CDR3 bases are TGTGCCAGCTCACCAGGGACAGGGGTTGTTAGGCCCCAGCATTTT.

The V gene is TRBV7-3, the J gene TRBJ1-1, with 8 bases that match TRBD1. CDR1 and CDR2 (germline): SGHTA, FQGTGA. V dropped 5 bases and J dropped 6; count of bases not matched to a gene: 5. There are 13 residues in the CDR3. Here the CDR3 reads CASSQDRVSEAFF. CDR3 in DNA: TGTGCCAGCAGCCAGGACAGGGTTTCTGAAGCTTTCTTT. The full variable domain, its missing parts supplied by reference TRBV7-3 and TRBJ1-1, is GAGVSQTPSNKVTEKGKYVELRCDPISGHTALYWYRQSLGQGPEFLIYFQGTGAADDSGLPNDRFFAVRPEGSVSTLKIQRTERGDSAVYLCASSQDRVSEAFFGQGTRLTVV.

V is TRBV10-3 and J is TRBJ1-6; D is unresolved. V gave up 2 bases and J gave up 4 bases, with 15 bases separating them. The germline gives CDR1 ENHRY, CDR2 SYGVKD. This CDR3 is 17 amino acids long. CDR3 amino acids: CAISEGSKTGYNSPLHF. DNA for the CDR3: TGTGCCATCAGTGAGGGCAGCAAGACGGGTTATAATTCACCCCTCCACTTT.

The chain uses TRBV11-2 and TRBJ2-7; 10 bases align to TRBD2. Germline loops: CDR1 SGHAT, CDR2 FQNNGV. This CDR3 is 16 amino acids long. J lost 1 base, V lost 6 bases, and 9 bases had no gene match. The DNA for the CDR3 is TGTGCCAGCAGAAGGACTAGCGGCGTCTTGTCCTACGAGCAGTACTTC. Protein product: CASRRTSGVLSYEQYF.

The V call is TRBV13, the J call TRBJ2-7; D uncertain. The CDR3 totals 12 residues. Looked up from germline, CDR1 is PRHDT and CDR2 is FYEKMQ (reference sequence). Trimming shortened V by 5 bases and J by 3 bases, and 8 bases separated the two germline ends. CDR3 nucleotide sequence: TGTGCCAGCAGCCCAAGAAACTACGAGCAGTACTTC. This sequence encodes CASSPRNYEQYF.

This clone has a single count. The gene calls are TRBV28 and TRBJ2-3; D is ambiguous. CDR1 MDHEN and CDR2 SYDVKM come from the germline V gene. The CDR3 runs 12 residues. V dropped 5 bases and J dropped 3 bases, with 6 bases sitting between them. CDR3 sequence: CASSLRTDTQYF. CDR3 in DNA: TGTGCCAGCAGTCTCCGAACAGATACGCAGTATTTT.

J is TRBJ2-7 and V is TRBV7-9; D not certain. CDR1 and CDR2 from the germline V gene are SEHNR and FQNEAQ (reference sequence). Trimming removed 1 base from V and 3 bases from J, with 7 bases in between. This CDR3 is 13 amino acids long. The DNA of the CDR3 is TGTGCCAGCAGCTTAGGTCAGGTCTACGAGCAGTACTTC. Amino acid sequence: CASSLGQVYEQYF.

The CDR3 reads CASSRTVGYGYTF. Written as DNA, the CDR3 is TGTGCCAGCAGCCGGACAGTGGGCTATGGCTACACCTTC. This chain joins TRBV7-9 and TRBJ1-2, with D possibly being TRBD1 (6 bases). V was cut by 5 bases and J by 4 bases, with 11 bases left in between. CDR1 is SEHNR and CDR2 is FQNEAQ in the germline V gene (reference sequence). CDR3 length: 13 amino acids.

The rearrangement uses TRBV3-1 (or the pseudogene TRBV3-2) and TRBJ2-3; D is unclear. Germline loops: CDR1 LGHDT, CDR2 YNNKEL (reference sequence). The CDR3 runs 17 residues. The germline V and J ends were trimmed by 3 bases and 0 bases, with 16 bases remaining between them. Here the CDR3 reads CASSHGSSRASTDTQYF. CDR3 DNA sequence: TGTGCCAGCAGCCATGGCAGCTCCAGAGCGAGCACAGATACGCAGTATTTT.

The gene calls are TRBV11-2 and TRBJ2-5; 10 nucleotides align to TRBD1. The V and J ends lost 5 bases and 6 bases, in that order; junction bases with no gene match: 12. The CDR3 totals 16 residues. Germline lookup yields CDR1 SGHAT and CDR2 FQNNGV. CDR3 loop: CASSLTGTGVAQTQYF. The CDR3 DNA reads TGTGCCAGCAGCCTAACCGGGACAGGGGTCGCTCAGACCCAGTACTTC.

This clone has a single count. This sequence joins TRBV30 and TRBJ1-6, with D perhaps TRBD1 (6 bases). Trimming pared 8 bases from V and 10 bases from J, leaving 18 bases between. The CDR3 has 13 residues. Per germline, CDR1 GTSNPN and CDR2 SVGIG (reference sequence). CDR3 DNA: TGTGCCGGGTCACAGGGTAGCGAATCACCCCTCCACTTT. As protein: CAGSQGSESPLHF.

This sequence joins TRBV7-2 and TRBJ2-7; D may match TRBD1 or TRBD2 (5 bases each). Germline CDR1 SGHTA, CDR2 FQGNSA. With 4 bases removed from V and 6 bases from J, the gap between germline ends came to 19 bases. The CDR3 consists of 15 residues. The CDR3: CASSSWTGAIGEQYF. The CDR3 bases are TGTGCCAGCAGCTCTTGGACCGGGGCAATAGGCGAGCAGTACTTC.

The chain carries TRBV14 and TRBJ2-7; a possible D gene is TRBD1 (5 bases). V lost 2 bases and J 2 bases, leaving 13 bases between the germline ends. Germline V gene lookup returns CDR1 SGHDN and CDR2 FVKESK. CDR3 length: 15 residues. CDR3 in DNA: TGTGCCAGCAGCCAAACTTCCAGGGATCCCTACGAGCAGTACTTC. Encoded protein: CASSQTSRDPYEQYF.

The chain combines TRBV6-6 with TRBJ1-3; D may be TRBD1 (6 bases). Trimming took 0 bases from V and 3 from J, leaving 6 bases between them. The CDR3 runs 14 residues. CDR1 MNHNY and CDR2 SVGAGI come from the germline V gene (reference sequence). In nucleotides, the CDR3 is TGTGCCAGCAGTTACTCAGGGGGTGGAAACACCATATATTTT. Its protein product is CASSYSGGGNTIYF.

V usage is TRBV28 and J usage is TRBJ2-3; no firm D call. This CDR3 region has 13 residues. Trimming removed 2 bases at V and 2 bases at J, with 5 bases between. Germline V gene data show CDR1 as MDHEN and CDR2 as SYDVKM. The CDR3 spells CASSLMTTDTQYF. CDR3 DNA: TGTGCCAGCAGTTTAATGACCACAGATACGCAGTATTTT.

This chain links TRBV27 with TRBJ1-2; 7 bases are a match to TRBD1. The CDR3 has 14 residues. Germline CDR1 and CDR2: MNHEY and SMNVEV (reference sequence). V trimming: 7 bases; J trimming: 7 bases; junction bases outside the gene matches: 12. This CDR3 is CASTLSGGVGGYTF. The CDR3 region has the DNA TGTGCCAGCACTTTGTCAGGGGGTGTCGGTGGCTACACCTTC.

This rearrangement joins TRBV6-5 to TRBJ2-1, with TRBD2 matching over 9 bases. The CDR3 totals 15 residues. With 8 bases clipped from V and 8 bases from J, the junction kept 13 bases outside the gene matches. CDR1 is MNHEY, CDR2 SVGAGI, per germline. CDR3 protein: CASSPGLAGFDEQFF. CDR3 nucleotide sequence: TGTGCCAGCTCCCCAGGTCTAGCGGGGTTCGATGAGCAGTTCTTC.

This chain joins TRBV5-1 and TRBJ2-7, with TRBD1 identical over 10 bases. This CDR3 is built from 16 residues. Unmatched junction bases numbered 7, after V lost 1 base and J lost 3 bases. In germline, CDR1 is SGHRS, CDR2 YFSETQ. The CDR3 region is CASSLRQGALGYEQYF. The CDR3 DNA reads as TGCGCCAGCAGCTTGAGACAGGGGGCGCTTGGCTACGAGCAGTACTTC.

The chain employs TRBV7-3 and TRBJ1-6; weak D call: TRBD1 (5 bases). The germline CDR1 and CDR2 sequences are SGHTA and FQGTGA. The V end lost 3 bases, the J end lost 9 bases, and 12 bases lay between the germline ends. CDR3 length equals 14 residues. The CDR3 nucleotides are TGTGCCAGCAGCTTGGGGACTGTGGGTTCACCCCTCCACTTT. This translates into CASSLGTVGSPLHF.

The rearrangement joins TRBV5-6 to TRBJ1-1, with D possibly matching TRBD1 (5 bases). Trimming left V 6 bases short and J 4 bases short, with 16 bases between. Germline loops: CDR1 SGHDT, CDR2 YYEEEE. The CDR3 runs to 14 residues. CDR3 residues: CASTLEAGTTEAFF. DNA for the CDR3: TGTGCCAGCACCCTGGAGGCAGGGACCACTGAAGCTTTCTTT.

The chain links TRBV7-3 to TRBJ1-6; D perhaps matches TRBD1 (5 bases). Trimming took off 3 bases at V and 7 bases at J, with 7 bases between the two ends. Germline lookup yields CDR1 SGHTA and CDR2 FQGTGA. The CDR3 runs 13 residues. The CDR3 spells CASSLTENSPLHF. In nucleotides, the CDR3 is TGTGCCAGCAGCTTGACAGAAAATTCACCCCTCCACTTT.

The chain links TRBV28 to TRBJ2-3; tentatively, D is TRBD2 (5 bases). Trimming took 3 bases from V and 3 from J, leaving 19 bases between them. This CDR3 is 17 amino acids long. Germline V gene lookup returns CDR1 MDHEN and CDR2 SYDVKM. This chain's CDR3 is CASSFRVRVRETDTQYF. DNA for the CDR3: TGTGCCAGCAGTTTTAGGGTACGGGTGAGGGAAACAGATACGCAGTATTTT.

This clone was observed a single time. The gene calls are TRBV7-9 and TRBJ2-5, with D tentatively TRBD1 (5 bases). The CDR3 sequence is 14 residues long. V shed 5 bases and J shed 3 bases, with 13 bases lying between them. Germline CDR1 SEHNR, CDR2 FQNEAQ (reference sequence). Here the CDR3 reads CASSPRTPEETQYF. In DNA form, the CDR3 reads TGTGCCAGCAGCCCCCGGACACCAGAAGAGACCCAGTACTTC.

This sequence joins TRBV21-1 and TRBJ1-2. TRBV21-1 is classified as a pseudogene. The CDR3 spans 12 residues. CDR3 amino acids: CASSRTQDGYTF. The CDR3, as DNA: TGTGCCAGCAGCAGGACGCAGGATGGCTACACCTTC.

The gene calls are TRBV4-3 and TRBJ2-6, with D maybe TRBD2 (5 bases). Germline values: CDR1 LGHNA, CDR2 YSLEER. CDR3 length equals 18 residues. The V end lost 4 bases, the J end lost 4 bases, and 20 bases lay between the germline ends. This CDR3 is CASSLNLRDDAGANVLTF. The CDR3 coding sequence is TGCGCCAGCAGCCTAAATCTTCGGGATGACGCGGGGGCCAACGTCCTGACTTTC.

This rearrangement joins TRBV13 to TRBJ2-7, with 7 bases that match TRBD2. Germline CDR1 and CDR2: PRHDT and FYEKMQ (reference sequence). This CDR3 region has 14 residues. The V gene end was trimmed by 4 bases and the J gene end by 2 bases; junction bases not matched to a gene: 5. This CDR3 is CASSWGGPPYEQYF. CDR3 DNA: TGTGCCAGCAGCTGGGGGGGTCCCCCCTACGAGCAGTACTTC.

The chain carries TRBV18 and TRBJ1-5; no clear D gene. V lost 3 bases, J lost 0 bases, and 6 bases lay in between. The CDR3 loop spans 14 amino acids. Germline values: CDR1 KGHSH, CDR2 LQKENI. CDR3 loop: CASSPTSSNQPQHF. The DNA of the CDR3 is TGTGCCAGCTCACCCACGAGTAGCAATCAGCCCCAGCATTTT. The full variable domain, with the rest looked up from reference TRBV18 and TRBJ1-5, is NAGVMQNPRHLVRRRGQEARLRCSPMKGHSHVYWYRQLPEEGLKFMVYLQKENIIDESGMPKERFSAEFPKEGPSILRIQQVVRGDSAAYFCASSPTSSNQPQHFGDGTRLSIL.